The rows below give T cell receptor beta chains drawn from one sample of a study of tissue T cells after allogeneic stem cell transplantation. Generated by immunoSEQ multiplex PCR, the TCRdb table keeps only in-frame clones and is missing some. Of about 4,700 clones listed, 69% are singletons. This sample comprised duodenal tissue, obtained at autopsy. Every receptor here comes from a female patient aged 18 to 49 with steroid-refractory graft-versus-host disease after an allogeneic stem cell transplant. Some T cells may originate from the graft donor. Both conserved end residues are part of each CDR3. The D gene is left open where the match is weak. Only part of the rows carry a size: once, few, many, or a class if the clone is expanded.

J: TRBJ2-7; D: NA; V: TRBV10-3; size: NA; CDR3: CAISNMGLYEQYF; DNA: TGTGCCATCTCAAACATGGGACTCTACGAGCAGTACTTC
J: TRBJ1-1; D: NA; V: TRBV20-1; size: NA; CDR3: CSAGGLLEAFF; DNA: TGCAGTGCTGGGGGGCTGCTTGAAGCTTTCTTT
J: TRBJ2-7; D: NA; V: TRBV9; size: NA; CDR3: CASSVGVAREQYF; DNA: TGTGCCAGCAGCGTAGGAGTAGCTCGCGAGCAGTACTTC
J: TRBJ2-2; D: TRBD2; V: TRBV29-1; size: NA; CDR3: CSVRAGPGELFF; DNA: TGCAGCGTTCGAGCGGGACCCGGGGAGCTGTTTTTT
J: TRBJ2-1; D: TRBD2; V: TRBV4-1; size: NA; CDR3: CASSLASGRVADEQFF; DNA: TGCGCCAGCAGCCTGGCTAGCGGGAGAGTCGCGGATGAGCAGTTCTTC
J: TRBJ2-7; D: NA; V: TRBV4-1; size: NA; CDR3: CASSHLGFSYEQYF; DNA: TGCGCCAGCAGCCACCTAGGATTCTCCTACGAGCAGTACTTC
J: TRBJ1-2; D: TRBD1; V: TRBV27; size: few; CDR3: CASSRTHRGRDYGYTF; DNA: TGTGCCAGCAGCAGAACTCACAGGGGGCGCGACTATGGCTACACCTTC
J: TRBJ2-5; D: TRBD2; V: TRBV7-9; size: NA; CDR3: CASRGGGRAPQETQYF; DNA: TGTGCCAGCCGGGGTGGCGGGAGGGCCCCCCAAGAGACCCAGTACTTC
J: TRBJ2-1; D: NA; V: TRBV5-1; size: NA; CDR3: CASSSRSGSEQFF; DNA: TGCGCCAGCAGCTCCCGGTCGGGCAGTGAGCAGTTCTTC
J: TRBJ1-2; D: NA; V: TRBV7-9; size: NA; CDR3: CASIRDGGYYGYTF; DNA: TGTGCCAGCATCCGGGACGGCGGTTATTATGGCTACACCTTC
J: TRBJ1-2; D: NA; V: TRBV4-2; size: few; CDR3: CASSQAEVMAANYGYTF; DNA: TGTGCCAGCAGCCAAGCTGAAGTGATGGCTGCAAACTATGGCTACACCTTC
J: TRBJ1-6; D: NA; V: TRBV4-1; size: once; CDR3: CASSQGPGAGSPLHF; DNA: TGCGCCAGCAGCCAAGGCCCAGGGGCAGGTTCACCCCTCCACTTT
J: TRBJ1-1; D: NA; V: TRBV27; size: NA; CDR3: CASSRGEGTEAFF; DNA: TGTGCCAGCAGTCGGGGAGAAGGCACTGAAGCTTTCTTT
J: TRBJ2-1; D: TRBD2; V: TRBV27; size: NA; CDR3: CASSFWGLLAGGEYNEQFF; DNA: TGTGCCAGCAGTTTCTGGGGCCTCTTGGCGGGGGGCGAGTACAATGAGCAGTTCTTC
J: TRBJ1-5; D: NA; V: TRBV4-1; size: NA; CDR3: CASSHELFPGTNQPQHF; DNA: TGCGCCAGCAGCCACGAACTTTTCCCAGGGACCAATCAGCCCCAGCATTTT
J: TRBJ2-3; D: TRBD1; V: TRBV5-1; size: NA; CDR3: CASSLWKDRGTDTQYF; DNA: TGCGCCAGCAGCTTGTGGAAGGACAGGGGCACAGATACGCAGTATTTT
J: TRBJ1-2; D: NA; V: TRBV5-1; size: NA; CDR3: CASRSDLRYGYTF; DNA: TGCGCCAGCAGGTCGGACTTACGCTATGGCTACACCTTC
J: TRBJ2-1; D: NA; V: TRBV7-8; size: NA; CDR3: CASSLDVPSYNEQFF; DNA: TGTGCCAGCAGCTTAGATGTCCCCTCCTACAATGAGCAGTTCTTC
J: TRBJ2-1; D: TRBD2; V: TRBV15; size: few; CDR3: CATSRWTSGIIYNEQFF; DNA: TGTGCCACCAGCCGTTGGACTAGCGGAATAATTTACAATGAGCAGTTCTTC
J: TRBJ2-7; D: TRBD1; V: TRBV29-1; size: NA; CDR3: CSATPLGQGEQYF; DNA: TGCAGCGCCACTCCTTTGGGACAGGGGGAGCAGTACTTC
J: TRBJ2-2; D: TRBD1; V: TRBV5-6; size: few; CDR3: CASSLWRQGLSRGLFF; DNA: TGTGCCAGCAGCTTGTGGCGACAGGGGCTATCTAGGGGGCTGTTTTTT
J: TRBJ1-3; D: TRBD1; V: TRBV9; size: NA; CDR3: CASSLDRVLFPIYF; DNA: TGTGCCAGCAGCCTCGACAGGGTTCTATTCCCCATATATTTT
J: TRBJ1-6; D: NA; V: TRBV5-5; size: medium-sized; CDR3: CASTVGGPGSVLHF; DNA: TGTGCCAGCACGGTGGGGGGCCCCGGTTCCGTCCTCCACTTT
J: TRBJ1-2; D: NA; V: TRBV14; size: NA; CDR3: CASSQVRGRSYGYTF; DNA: TGTGCCAGCAGCCAAGTAAGGGGTAGGAGCTATGGCTACACCTTC
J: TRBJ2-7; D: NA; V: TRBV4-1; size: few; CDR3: CASSQGRKSYEQYF; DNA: TGCGCCAGCAGCCAAGGGAGAAAATCCTACGAGCAGTACTTC
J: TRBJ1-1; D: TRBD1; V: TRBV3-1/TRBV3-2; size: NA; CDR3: CASSQEVGQGIIGAFF; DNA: TGTGCCAGCAGCCAAGAAGTCGGACAGGGTATTATAGGAGCTTTCTTT
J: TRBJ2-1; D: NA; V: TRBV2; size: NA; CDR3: CASSYPSHEQFF; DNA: TGTGCCAGCAGCTATCCTTCCCATGAGCAGTTCTTC
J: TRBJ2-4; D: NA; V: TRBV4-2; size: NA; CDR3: CASSLQAAKNIQYF; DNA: TGTGCCAGCAGCCTTCAGGCAGCCAAAAACATTCAGTACTTC
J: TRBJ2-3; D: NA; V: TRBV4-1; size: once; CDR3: CASSQAGSTDTQYF; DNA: TGCGCCAGCAGCCAAGCCGGATCAACAGATACGCAGTATTTT
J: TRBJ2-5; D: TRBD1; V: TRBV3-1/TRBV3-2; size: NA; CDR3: CASRRTGRETQYF; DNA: TGTGCCAGCAGACGGACAGGGAGGGAGACCCAGTACTTC
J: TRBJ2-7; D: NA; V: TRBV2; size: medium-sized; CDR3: CASNGRPSYEQYF; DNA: TGTGCCAGCAACGGGCGACCCTCCTACGAGCAGTACTTC
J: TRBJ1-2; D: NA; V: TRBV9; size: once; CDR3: CASSKRQRGYTF; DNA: TGTGCCAGCAGCAAAAGACAGCGAGGCTACACCTTC
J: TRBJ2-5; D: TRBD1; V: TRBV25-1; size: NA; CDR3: CASSEYLSGTGKETQYF; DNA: TGTGCCAGCAGTGAATATCTGTCCGGGACAGGAAAGGAGACCCAGTACTTC
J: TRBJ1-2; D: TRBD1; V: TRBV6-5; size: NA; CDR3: CATGGGTGGYGYTF; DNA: TGTGCCACCGGGGGTGGGACAGGGGGCTATGGCTACACCTTC
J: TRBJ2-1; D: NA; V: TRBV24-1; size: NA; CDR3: CATSDWADYNEQFF; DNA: TGTGCCACCAGTGATTGGGCAGACTACAATGAGCAGTTCTTC
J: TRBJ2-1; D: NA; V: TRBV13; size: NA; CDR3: CASSLGSSYNEQFF; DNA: TGTGCCAGCAGCCTGGGAAGCTCCTACAATGAGCAGTTCTTC
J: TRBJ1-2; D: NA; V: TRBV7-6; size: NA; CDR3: CASSLSGTLANYGYTF; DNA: TGTGCCAGCAGCTTGTCCGGGACGCTAGCTAACTATGGCTACACCTTC
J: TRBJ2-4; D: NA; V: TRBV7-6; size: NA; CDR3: CASSLEPFVAKNIQYF; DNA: TGTGCCAGCAGCTTAGAACCATTCGTAGCCAAAAACATTCAGTACTTC
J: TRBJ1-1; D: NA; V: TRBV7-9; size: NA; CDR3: CASSPGNLNTEAFF; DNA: TGTGCCAGCAGCCCTGGCAATCTGAACACTGAAGCTTTCTTT
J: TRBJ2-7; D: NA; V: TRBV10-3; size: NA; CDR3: CAISKTGSGEQYF; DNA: TGTGCCATCAGTAAAACAGGTTCTGGGGAGCAGTACTTC
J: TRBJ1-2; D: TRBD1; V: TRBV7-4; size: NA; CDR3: CASRLGDRSYGYTF; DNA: TGTGCCAGCAGATTAGGGGACAGGAGCTATGGCTACACCTTC
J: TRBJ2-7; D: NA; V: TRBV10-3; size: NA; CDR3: CAISESRGSSYEQYF; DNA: TGTGCCATCAGTGAGTCGAGGGGAAGCTCCTACGAGCAGTACTTC
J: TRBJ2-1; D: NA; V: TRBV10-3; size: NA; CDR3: CAISESRVGKYNEQFF; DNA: TGTGCCATCAGTGAGTCTAGGGTAGGGAAATACAATGAGCAGTTCTTC
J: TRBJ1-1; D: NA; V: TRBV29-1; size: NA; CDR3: CSVDSGVEAFF; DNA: TGCAGCGTTGATAGCGGGGTCGAAGCTTTCTTT
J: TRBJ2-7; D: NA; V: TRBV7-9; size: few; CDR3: CASSFEYEQYF; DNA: TGTGCCAGCAGCTTCGAATACGAGCAGTACTTC
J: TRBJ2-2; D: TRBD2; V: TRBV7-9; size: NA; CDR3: CASSLDLAVNTGELFF; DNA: TGTGCCAGCAGCTTAGATCTAGCGGTTAACACCGGGGAGCTGTTTTTT
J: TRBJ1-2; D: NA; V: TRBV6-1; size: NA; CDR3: CASSERIYGYTF; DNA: TGTGCCAGCAGTGAACGAATCTATGGCTACACCTTC
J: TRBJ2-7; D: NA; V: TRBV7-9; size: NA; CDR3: CASSLGPTFSYEQYF; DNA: TGTGCCAGCAGCTTAGGCCCGACCTTTTCCTACGAGCAGTACTTC
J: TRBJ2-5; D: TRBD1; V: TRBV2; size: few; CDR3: CASRTGTGKETQYF; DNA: TGTGCCAGCAGGACCGGGACAGGGAAAGAGACCCAGTACTTC
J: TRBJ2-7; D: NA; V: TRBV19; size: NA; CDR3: CASRKSGFHREQYF; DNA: TGTGCCAGTCGGAAGAGCGGGTTTCACAGGGAGCAGTACTTC
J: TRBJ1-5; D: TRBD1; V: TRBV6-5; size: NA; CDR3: CASRTPGQGNQPQHF; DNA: TGTGCCAGCAGGACTCCGGGACAGGGCAATCAGCCCCAGCATTTT
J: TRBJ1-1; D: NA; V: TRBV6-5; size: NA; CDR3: CASSPRTGLKTEAFF; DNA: TGTGCCAGCAGTCCCCGGACTGGCCTGAAGACTGAAGCTTTCTTT
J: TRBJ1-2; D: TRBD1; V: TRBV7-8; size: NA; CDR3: CASSLRGTGKNYGYTF; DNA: TGTGCCAGCAGCTTAAGGGGGACAGGGAAGAACTATGGCTACACCTTC
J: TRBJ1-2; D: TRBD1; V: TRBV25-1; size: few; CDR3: CASSEEYDRAGYTF; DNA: TGTGCCAGCAGTGAAGAATATGACAGGGCTGGCTACACCTTC
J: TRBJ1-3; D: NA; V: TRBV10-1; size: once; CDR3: CASSENRLRSSGNTIYF; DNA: TGCGCCAGCAGTGAGAACCGCCTTCGCTCCTCTGGAAACACCATATATTTT
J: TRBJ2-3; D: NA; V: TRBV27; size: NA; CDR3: CASSSRGYTDTQYF; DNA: TGTGCCAGCAGTTCCCGGGGGTACACAGATACGCAGTATTTT
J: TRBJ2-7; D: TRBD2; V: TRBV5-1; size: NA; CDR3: CASSLGTSGIISYEQYF; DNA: TGCGCCAGCAGCTTGGGGACTAGCGGAATAATCTCCTACGAGCAGTACTTC
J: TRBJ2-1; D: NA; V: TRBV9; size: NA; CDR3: CASSAPNYNEQFF; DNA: TGTGCCAGCAGCGCGCCAAATTACAATGAGCAGTTCTTC
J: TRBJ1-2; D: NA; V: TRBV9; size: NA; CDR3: CASSVEVSNYGYTF; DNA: TGTGCCAGCAGCGTAGAAGTCAGCAACTATGGCTACACCTTC
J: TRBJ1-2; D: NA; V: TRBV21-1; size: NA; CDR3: CASSILTELYGYTF; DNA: TGTGCCAGCAGCATCCTGACAGAACTCTATGGCTACACCTTC